These 29 T cell receptor beta chains originate from one sample sequenced in a study of blood T cell repertoires in COVID-19 (dated by TCRdb to about 2020). Preparation of the library involved the immunoSEQ multiplex PCR assay. Here the immuneACCESS table is served through TCRdb, limited to in-frame sequences with V and J called. Missing clones are a known gap in these copies; in checked studies unresolved V genes cover under half, and the rest lacks a known reason. Across this sample there are about 190,000 clones, with less than 85% seen only once. About 13% of the sample goes to the ten largest clones. The material sequenced was peripheral blood. These receptors came from a man in his fifties or sixties who had recovered from COVID-19.

The V and J genes are TRBV2 and TRBJ1-6; D gene unclear. The V gene's germline CDR1 is SNHLY and CDR2 FYNNEI. The CDR3 covers 14 residues. Deletions cut 4 bases from V and 8 bases from J, with 12 bases between. The CDR3 reads CASSVEGRDSPLHF. The DNA of the CDR3 is TGTGCCAGCAGTGTAGAAGGGAGGGATTCACCCCTCCACTTT.

Note on this clone: The sample holds other DNA sequences that translate to the same CDR3. The chain uses TRBV7-2 and TRBJ2-1; tentative D call: TRBD1 (6 bases). The CDR3 extends over 15 amino acids. Germline values: CDR1 SGHTA, CDR2 FQGNSA. The V and J ends lost 0 bases and 0 bases respectively, with 6 bases between them. The CDR3 here is CASSLAQGSYNEQFF. The CDR3 nucleotides are TGTGCCAGCAGCTTAGCACAGGGCTCCTACAATGAGCAGTTCTTC. Full variable domain (rest looked up from reference TRBV7-2 and TRBJ2-1): GAGVSQSPSNKVTEKGKDVELRCDPISGHTALYWYRQSLGQGLEFLIYFQGNSAPDKSGLPSDRFSAERTGGSVSTLTIQRTQQEDSAVYLCASSLAQGSYNEQFFGPGTRLTVL.

This chain links TRBV21-1 with TRBJ2-1; the DNA was not compared with TRBD2, the D call given in the table. TRBV21-1 is an annotated pseudogene. The CDR3 runs to 16 residues. For the CDR3, the DNA is TGTGCCAGCAGCAAAGGGGACGGGAGCATGGGCGATGAGCAGTTCTTC. As protein: CASSKGDGSMGDEQFF.

CDR3 residues: CASSERGTDTQYF. Here the CDR3 DNA reads TGTGCCAGCAGTGAGCGAGGTACAGATACGCAGTATTTT. The chain couples TRBV2 to TRBJ2-3; D remains ambiguous. Germline V CDR1 and CDR2: SNHLY, FYNNEI. There are 13 residues in the CDR3. The V and J ends lost 3 bases and 3 bases respectively, with 7 bases between them.

The DNA of the CDR3 is TGTGCCAGCAGCCCGTGGACTAGCGGGAGGGGTGATACGCAGTATTTT. Amino acids: CASSPWTSGRGDTQYF. This chain joins TRBV14 and TRBJ2-3; 15 bases line up with TRBD2. Germline lookup yields CDR1 SGHDN and CDR2 FVKESK. The CDR3 has 16 residues. J was trimmed by 6 bases and V by 4 bases; bases with no gene match: 5.

This clone showed up just a few times. This chain links TRBV28 with TRBJ1-4; D gene unclear. V was shortened by 6 bases and J by 3 bases, with 8 bases between the two germline ends. The CDR3 spans 13 residues. Germline V gene lookup returns CDR1 MDHEN and CDR2 SYDVKM. CDR3 in DNA: TGTGCCAGCAGGCGAGCCGCTAATGAAAAACTGTTTTTT. It yields the protein CASRRAANEKLFF.

CDR3 in DNA: TGTGCCAGCAGCTTAATTCCGAGGTCGGGCACAGATACGCAGTATTTT. Translated: CASSLIPRSGTDTQYF. The V gene is TRBV11-2, the J gene TRBJ2-3; no reliable D call. V was cut by 2 bases and J by 1 base, with 13 bases left in between. The CDR3 runs to 16 residues. Looked up from germline, CDR1 is SGHAT and CDR2 is FQNNGV.

The J gene is TRBJ1-1, the V gene TRBV4-1, with unresolved D. The CDR3 is 16 residues long. V dropped 4 bases and J dropped 7 bases, with 22 bases sitting between them. Germline-derived CDR1 and CDR2 are MGHRA and YSYEKL. This CDR3 is CASSPITKGREVEAFF. The DNA of the CDR3 is TGCGCCAGCAGCCCAATTACGAAAGGACGGGAGGTTGAAGCTTTCTTT.

A few counts support this clone. The chain couples TRBV9 to TRBJ2-2; no definite D call. The V gene lost 0 bases and the J gene lost 2 bases, with 5 bases spanning the gap. The CDR3 is 14 amino acids. Germline values: CDR1 SGDLS, CDR2 YYNGEE. CDR3 DNA sequence: TGTGCCAGCAGCGTAGGCCTAAACACCGGGGAGCTGTTTTTT. This gives the protein CASSVGLNTGELFF.

The chain employs TRBV7-3 and TRBJ1-5; 9 bases match TRBD1. Looked up from germline, CDR1 is SGHTA and CDR2 is FQGTGA. The CDR3 contains 19 residues. The V and J ends lost 2 bases and 0 bases, in that order; junction bases with no gene match: 11. CDR3 protein: CASSLEGQGWGYSNQPQHF. In DNA form, the CDR3 reads TGTGCCAGCAGCTTAGAGGGACAGGGATGGGGATATAGCAATCAGCCCCAGCATTTT.

The rearrangement links TRBV27 to TRBJ1-4; TRBD1 agrees at 7 bases. The V segment lost 6 bases and the J segment 0 bases; nucleotides outside the gene matches: 4. CDR3 length: 15 residues. Germline-derived CDR1 and CDR2 are MNHEY and SMNVEV (reference sequence). CDR3 loop: CASSPTGATNEKLFF. CDR3 bases: TGTGCCAGCAGCCCTACAGGGGCAACTAATGAAAAACTGTTTTTT.

This clone has ten or more counts. The J gene is TRBJ1-2, the V gene TRBV23-1; possibly TRBD1 for D (6 bases). TRBV23-1 is flagged as an ORF with uncertain function. The CDR3 covers 12 residues. Here the CDR3 reads CEGGMGAGDHTF. The CDR3 coding sequence is TGCGAAGGAGGAATGGGGGCAGGAGACCACACCTTC.

The chain has TRBV29-1 and TRBJ2-3, with TRBD2 identical over 7 bases. This CDR3 is built from 12 residues. Germline V gene lookup returns CDR1 SQVTM and CDR2 ANQGSEA. V lost 7 bases, J lost 4 bases, and 5 bases stayed unmatched. CDR3 nucleotides: TGCAGCGCCCTGGGGGGGGCAGATACGCAGTATTTT. It translates to CSALGGADTQYF.

In DNA form, the CDR3 reads TGTGCCACCAGCATAATTGGAAACACCATATATTTT. It translates to CATSIIGNTIYF. V usage is TRBV15 and J usage is TRBJ1-3, with D hard to call. Trimming removed 4 bases at V and 3 bases at J, with 4 bases between. In germline, CDR1 is LNHNV, CDR2 YYDKDF (reference sequence). This CDR3 is built from 12 residues.

The CDR3 loop is CASSPTSASYEQYF. The CDR3, as DNA: TGTGCCAGCAGCCCGACTAGCGCTTCCTACGAGCAGTACTTC. The rearrangement uses TRBV7-2 and TRBJ2-7; 8 bases align to TRBD2. The trim removed 5 bases at V and 1 base at J, leaving 4 bases unmatched. Germline lookup yields CDR1 SGHTA and CDR2 FQGNSA. The CDR3 is made up of 14 amino acids.

The genes are TRBV11-2 and TRBJ2-1, with 7 bases lining up with TRBD1. Germline assignment: CDR1 SGHAT and CDR2 FQNNGV. The J segment lost 4 bases and the V segment lost 6 bases, leaving 15 bases of the junction unmatched. The CDR3 runs 17 residues. The CDR3 sequence: CASSVDVLDREYNEQFF. CDR3 coding DNA: TGTGCCAGCAGTGTTGATGTGCTCGACAGGGAGTACAATGAGCAGTTCTTC.

The J gene is TRBJ2-7, the V gene TRBV25-1; tentative D call: TRBD2 (6 bases). CDR1 and CDR2 (germline): MGHDK, SYGVNS. V gave up 6 bases and J gave up 2 bases, with 20 bases separating them. This CDR3 has 16 amino acids. CDR3 coding DNA: TGTGCCAGCAGCGCTTTTGAGGGGACTCGAACCTACGAGCAGTACTTC. It codes for CASSAFEGTRTYEQYF.

V is TRBV3-1 (or the pseudogene TRBV3-2) and J is TRBJ2-1, with D maybe TRBD2 (6 bases). The V gene's germline CDR1 is LGHDT and CDR2 YNNKEL (reference sequence). V lost 4 bases to trimming and J lost 8 bases, with 18 bases between them. The CDR3 extends over 15 amino acids. The CDR3 region has the DNA TGTGCCAGCAGCCCCCGACGAACGGGAGAGGATGAGCAGTTCTTC. Its translation: CASSPRRTGEDEQFF.

This rearrangement joins TRBV20-1 to TRBJ2-3, with 7 nucleotides matching TRBD2. Germline V gene sequence: CDR1 DFQATT, CDR2 SNEGSKA (reference sequence). This CDR3 region has 20 residues. Germline trimming cut 3 bases from V and 0 bases from J; bases unmatched to any gene: 21. CDR3 DNA sequence: TGCAGTGCTAGTCCCGTCCGGGGGGTTTGGCGGTTCCTTAGCACAGATACGCAGTATTTT. This codes for CSASPVRGVWRFLSTDTQYF.

This clone appeared a single time. V and J are TRBV7-8 and TRBJ2-7; 11 bases match TRBD1. After removal of 5 bases from V and 1 base from J, the junction contained 7 bases not matched to a gene. The CDR3 is 16 residues long. In germline, CDR1 is SGHVS, CDR2 FQNEAQ. The CDR3 sequence is CASSDPRDRGSYEQYF. The CDR3 coding sequence is TGTGCCAGCAGCGACCCGCGGGACAGGGGGTCCTACGAGCAGTACTTC. The whole variable domain, filled in from reference TRBV7-8 and TRBJ2-7, reads GAGVSQSPRYKVAKRGQDVALRCDPISGHVSLFWYQQALGQGPEFLTYFQNEAQLDKSGLPSDRFFAERPEGSVSTLKIQRTQQEDSAVYLCASSDPRDRGSYEQYFGPGTRLTVT.

This clone was counted a few times. The chain links TRBV9 to TRBJ2-1; 7 bases are a match to TRBD2. The CDR3 totals 12 residues. The junction had 4 bases not matched to a gene; V was cut back by 0 bases and J by 13 bases. Germline assignment: CDR1 SGDLS and CDR2 YYNGEE. This chain's CDR3 is CASSVVGGGQFF. Here the CDR3 DNA reads TGTGCCAGCAGCGTAGTCGGCGGGGGTCAGTTCTTC.

The DNA for the CDR3 is TGCAGCGCCATTGGACAGGGATTGGATCAGCCCCAGCATTTT. Translated: CSAIGQGLDQPQHF. This rearrangement joins TRBV29-1 to TRBJ1-5; 8 positions agree with TRBD1. V shed 7 bases, J shed 5 bases, and the junction held 10 bases outside the gene matches. The CDR3 length is 14 residues. Germline V gene data show CDR1 as SQVTM and CDR2 as ANQGSEA.

The CDR3 DNA follows: TGTGCCAGCAGCCAGGCCGGGGGCACTGAAGCTTTCTTT. Its translation: CASSQAGGTEAFF. The chain carries TRBV3-1 (or the pseudogene TRBV3-2) and TRBJ1-1; TRBD1 is a possible D gene (5 bases). Trimming pared 3 bases from V and 4 bases from J, leaving 9 bases between. This CDR3 is 13 amino acids long. Germline V CDR1 and CDR2: LGHDT, YNNKEL (reference sequence).

This chain joins TRBV19 and TRBJ1-2, with D possibly matching TRBD1 (5 bases). V was clipped by 5 bases and J by 3 bases, with 16 bases between them. The CDR3 runs 15 residues. CDR1 and CDR2 from the germline V gene are LNHDA and SQIVND (reference sequence). CDR3 coding DNA: TGTGCCAGTAGTCCAGTCGGGGGAGTGGACTATGGCTACACCTTC. Its protein product is CASSPVGGVDYGYTF. Using reference TRBV19 and TRBJ1-2 for the parts outside the CDR3, the full variable domain is DGGITQSPKYLFRKEGQNVTLSCEQNLNHDAMYWYRQDPGQGLRLIYYSQIVNDFQKGDIAEGYSVSREKKESFPLTVTSAQKNPTAFYLCASSPVGGVDYGYTFGSGTRLTVV.

This clone has just one count. V is TRBV27 and J is TRBJ2-1; TRBD1 aligns across 9 bases. After removal of 6 bases from V and 3 bases from J, the junction contained 9 bases not matched to a gene. This CDR3 has 16 amino acids. Germline V CDR1 and CDR2: MNHEY, SMNVEV (reference sequence). Written as DNA, the CDR3 is TGTGCCAGCAGCCGTAACCCGACAGGGGGCTACAATGAGCAGTTCTTC. This encodes CASSRNPTGGYNEQFF.

The rearrangement joins TRBV15 to TRBJ2-1; D is unclear. CDR3 size: 15 residues. Germline-derived CDR1 and CDR2 are LNHNV and YYDKDF (reference sequence). The ends were cut back, 1 base at V and 0 bases at J, with 7 bases in the middle. The CDR3 loop reads CATSRVLSSYNEQFF. As DNA, the CDR3 is TGTGCCACCAGCAGAGTTTTGAGCTCCTACAATGAGCAGTTCTTC.

The rearrangement uses TRBV11-2 and TRBJ2-5, with D possibly being TRBD2 (5 bases). Germline V gene data show CDR1 as SGHAT and CDR2 as FQNNGV. The CDR3 totals 13 residues. V was trimmed by 5 bases and J by 3 bases, leaving 10 bases between them. The CDR3: CASSRAREETQYF. The CDR3 nucleotides read TGTGCCAGCAGCCGCGCGCGGGAAGAGACCCAGTACTTC.

The genes are TRBV7-8 and TRBJ2-7; D perhaps matches TRBD2 (6 bases). Germline CDR1 and CDR2: SGHVS and FQNEAQ. CDR3 size: 14 residues. V shed 4 bases and J shed 6 bases, with 16 bases lying between them. CDR3 nucleotides: TGTGCCAGCAGCTCTACTAGCCGCCCGGCCGAGCAGTACTTC. This translates into CASSSTSRPAEQYF.

CDR3 DNA: TGCGCCAGCAGCTTGCTTTCGGGGTCTAGCGGGAGGGAATACAATGAGCAGTTCTTC. Translation: CASSLLSGSSGREYNEQFF. This chain joins TRBV5-1 and TRBJ2-1, with 12 positions matching TRBD2. This CDR3 is 19 amino acids long. Germline V gene sequence: CDR1 SGHRS, CDR2 YFSETQ. The V and J ends lost 1 base and 4 bases, in that order; junction bases with no gene match: 12. The variable domain in full, completed from reference TRBV5-1 and TRBJ2-1, reads KAGVTQTPRYLIKTRGQQVTLSCSPISGHRSVSWYQQTPGQGLQFLFEYFSETQRNKGNFPGRFSGRQFSNSRSEMNVSTLELGDSALYLCASSLLSGSSGREYNEQFFGPGTRLTVL.